This T cell receptor beta chain stems from a study of shared clonotypes between healthy human individuals. Across the study: The donor pool was made up of a couple of women and a few men aged 18 to 49. Researchers assigned three CD4 naive, three CD4 memory, two CD8 naive and one CD8 memory plate to each donor.

Study outcomes and limitations: Naive subsets generally exceeded memory subsets in estimated richness.

A deep-level run was used for the assay. Repertoires were generated with immunoSEQ multiplex PCR, while TCRdb's copy carries only in-frame clones and drops some. The sample yields hundreds of thousands of clones, more than 70% seen once. Points on this clone: The antigen is unknown.

CDR1 and CDR2 (germline): MGHDK, SYGVNS. Losses at the gene ends were 2 bases for V and 1 base for J; bases not matched to a gene: 9. CDR3 length: 18 residues. V is TRBV25-1 and J is TRBJ1-1; 11 bases agree with TRBD1. This TCR came from a woman aged 25 to 39 in good health. Source material: memory CD4+ T cells sorted from blood. The subset denotes: CD45RA-negative fraction. The CDR3 DNA follows: TGTGCCAGCAGTGAACCGGGACAGGGGGAGGGTAAGAACACTGAAGCTTTCTTT. It codes for CASSEPGQGEGKNTEAFF.